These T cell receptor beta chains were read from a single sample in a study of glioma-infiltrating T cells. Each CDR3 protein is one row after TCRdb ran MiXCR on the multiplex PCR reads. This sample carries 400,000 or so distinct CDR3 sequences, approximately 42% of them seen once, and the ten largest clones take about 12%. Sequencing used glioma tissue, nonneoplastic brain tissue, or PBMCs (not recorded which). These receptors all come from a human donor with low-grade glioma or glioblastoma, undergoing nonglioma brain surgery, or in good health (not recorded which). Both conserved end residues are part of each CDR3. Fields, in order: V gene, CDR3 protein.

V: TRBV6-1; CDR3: CASSNLYRGRGLYEQYF
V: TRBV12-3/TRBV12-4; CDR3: CASSLGRGSCQPQHF
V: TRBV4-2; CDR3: CASSLGPRSSGNTIYF
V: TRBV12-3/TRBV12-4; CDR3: CASSPRTGRGEAFF
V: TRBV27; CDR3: CASSLPGLAGENEQFF
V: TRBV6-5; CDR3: CASSSLGRVCNEQFF
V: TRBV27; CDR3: CASSPHPMNTEAFF
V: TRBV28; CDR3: CASSSGSGRFYEQYF
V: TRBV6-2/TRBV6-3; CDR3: CASSYRQGMPGANEKLFF
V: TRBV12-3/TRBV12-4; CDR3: CASSLDRVGNQPQHF
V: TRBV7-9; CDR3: CASSLVKGRYEQYF
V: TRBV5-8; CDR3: CASRLDHRGGEQYF
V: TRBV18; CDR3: CASSPGTGNYEQYF
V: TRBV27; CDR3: CASSSRRGRVEKLFF
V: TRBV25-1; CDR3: CASSEMGRHEQFF
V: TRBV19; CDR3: CASSIGGTYEQYF
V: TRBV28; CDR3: CASSPVPTTEAFF
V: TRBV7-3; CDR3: CASSEIGDRSMNTEAFF
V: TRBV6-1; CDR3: CASSPRGLAVYEQYF
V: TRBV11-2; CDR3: CASSLDASGTSYNEQYF
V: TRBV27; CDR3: CASSFSTSTRRGGEQFF
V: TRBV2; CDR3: CASRADSPLHF
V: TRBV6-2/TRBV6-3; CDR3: CASSGGQESYEQYF
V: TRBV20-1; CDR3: CSDRKGNTEAFF
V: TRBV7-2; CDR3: CASSSARTGTYYGYTF
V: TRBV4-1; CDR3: CASSQWGRANEQFF
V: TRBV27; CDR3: CASSLSWGAGVMGYTF
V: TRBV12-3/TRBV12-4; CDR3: CASSSGTVFGYTF
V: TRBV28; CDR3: CARSLAGIQETQYF
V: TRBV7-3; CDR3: CASSLKDRDYSPLHF
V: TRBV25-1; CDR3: CASSEGGQGPTSYGYTF
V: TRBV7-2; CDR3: CASSQGFGEKLFF
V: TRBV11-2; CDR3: CASSRGRLTDTQYF
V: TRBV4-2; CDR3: CASSQPSGVVSYEQYF
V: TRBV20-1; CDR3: CSAGSGWDNQPQHF
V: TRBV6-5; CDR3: CASSYIGGNTIYF
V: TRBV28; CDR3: CASSFGAELTDMQYF
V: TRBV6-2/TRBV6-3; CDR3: CASKKPRDRDYEQYF
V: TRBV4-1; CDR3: CASSQLSQQYEQYF
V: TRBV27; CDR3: CASSSEGGGWNGYTF
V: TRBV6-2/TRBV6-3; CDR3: CASSPFRDRGIYNEQFF
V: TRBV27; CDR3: CASSLKPPGQGTMSSYNEQLF
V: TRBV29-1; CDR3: CSVVLLPGSYEQYF
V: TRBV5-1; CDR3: CASSLLPLGASTDTQYF
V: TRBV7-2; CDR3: CASSFSRQGVTYNEQFF
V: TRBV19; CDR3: CASRDRPGQGRPMDVF
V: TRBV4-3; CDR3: CASSQDLGSGANVLTF
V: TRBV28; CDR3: CASTGGRALNEQFF
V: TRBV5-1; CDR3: CASSLDDRVGDTQYF
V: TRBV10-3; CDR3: CAISETFTSTDTQYF
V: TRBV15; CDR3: CATSRDSGALHF
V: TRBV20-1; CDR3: CSRTSADQNIQYF
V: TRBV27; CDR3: CASGRTGWGDQPQHF
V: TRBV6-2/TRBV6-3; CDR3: CSSLTPPHLNSYNEQFF